The clone carrying this T cell receptor beta chain appeared many times. Antigen specificity is unknown. The V gene lost 1 base and the J gene lost 14 bases, with 10 bases spanning the gap. Germline CDR1 is LGHDT and CDR2 is YNNKEL (reference sequence). The CDR3 has 11 residues. The data are from a study of response to subunit inactivated influenza vaccine. Findings and limits, study-wide: Few new T cells, the authors suggested, are recruited by each seasonal influenza vaccination.

TCRdb used MiXCR to reprocess the RT-PCR reads, holding one entry per CDR3 protein. The table records about 480,000 distinct CDR3 sequences, 25% of them present only once. The gene calls are TRBV3-1 and TRBJ2-3; D remains ambiguous. Specimen: CD4+ T cells sorted from PBMCs, collected more than 4 days after vaccination. This receptor was taken from a man in his fifties or sixties who received an inactivated influenza vaccine. This chain's CDR3 is CASSQGPKGYF. CDR3 nucleotide sequence: TGTGCCAGCAGCCAAGGACCAAAGGGGTATTTT.